Below, 12 T cell receptor beta chains from the same sample are listed, as sequenced in a study of T cells in Graves' hyperthyroidism and ophthalmopathy. Researchers amplified the TCR beta CDR3 regions from RNA transcripts. The study used the HTBI primer set for a first-round RT-PCR of the TCR CDR3. TCRdb independently ran MiXCR on the multiplex PCR reads; one entry per CDR3 protein. Among approximately 700,000 distinct CDR3 sequences listed, 40% to 55% were seen once. Material for sequencing was peripheral blood or thyroid tissue (not recorded which). The receptor source for this set is an adult man with Graves' disease, either hyperthyroidism or ophthalmopathy (not recorded which).

This clonotype was detected ten times or more. Its ends do not fully match the called genes, so a read error is possible. The chain employs TRBV7-9 and TRBJ1-4; D possibly corresponds to TRBD1 (5 bases). Germline V CDR1 and CDR2: SEHNR, FQNEAQ (reference sequence). The CDR3 consists of 13 residues. CDR3 in DNA: TGCGCCAGCAGCTTGGTGGGGGATGAAAAACTGTTTTTT. As protein: CASSLVGDEKLFF.

This chain links TRBV7-2 with TRBJ2-2, with 8 bases lining up with TRBD2. This CDR3 comprises 15 residues. V shed 3 bases and J 7 bases; nucleotides not matched to a gene: 7. Germline V CDR1 and CDR2: SGHTA, FQGNSA. The CDR3 nucleotides read TGTGCCAGCAGCTTTGCGGGAGGCCGGGGCGGGGAGCTGTTTTTT. This gives the protein CASSFAGGRGGELFF.

This chain joins TRBV2 and TRBJ1-1; tentative D call: TRBD1 (5 bases). In germline, CDR1 is SNHLY, CDR2 FYNNEI. The CDR3 has 13 amino acids. The ends were cut back, 6 bases at V and 1 base at J, with 9 bases in the middle. CDR3 coding DNA: TGTGCCAGCAGGCCCGACAGGAACACTGAAGCTTTCTTT. It codes for CASRPDRNTEAFF.

The rearrangement links TRBV6-5 to TRBJ1-1; the D is unclear. CDR1 is MNHEY and CDR2 is SVGAGI in the germline V gene. The CDR3 extends over 15 amino acids. The V end was cut by 6 bases, the J end by 1 base, with 15 bases between. This chain's CDR3 is CASSRTLTANTEAFF. DNA for the CDR3: TGTGCCAGCAGCCGAACACTGACGGCGAACACTGAAGCTTTCTTT.

This chain uses TRBV29-1 with TRBJ1-2, with 7 bases that match TRBD1. The CDR3 has 11 residues. The germline gives CDR1 SQVTM, CDR2 ANQGSEA. Trimming cost V 8 bases and J 8 bases; bases outside gene matches: 8. The CDR3 DNA is TGCAGCTCCCAGACAGGGTGGGGCTACACCTTC. The encoded protein is CSSQTGWGYTF.

In its sample, this clonotype was seen a few times. V usage is TRBV5-8 and J usage is TRBJ1-6; 8 bases are shared with TRBD1. The CDR3 extends over 14 amino acids. Trimming removed 5 bases from V and 9 bases from J; junction bases left unmatched: 7. CDR1 and CDR2 from the germline V gene are SGHTS and YDEGEE. The CDR3 DNA reads TGTGCCAGCAGTCGACAGGGGTCGGGTTCACCCCTCCACTTT. The encoded protein is CASSRQGSGSPLHF.

This clonotype was seen a handful of times. The chain joins TRBV12-3 or TRBV12-4 to TRBJ1-6, with no clear D. V lost 3 bases to trimming and J lost 6 bases, with 12 bases between them. There are 15 residues in the CDR3. The CDR3 DNA is TGTGCCAGCAGTTTTACGGGGTCGGGTAATTCACCCCTCCACTTT. This translates into CASSFTGSGNSPLHF.

The table lists this clonotype with many counts. V usage is TRBV12-3 or TRBV12-4 and J usage is TRBJ2-7; perhaps TRBD2 as D (6 bases). The CDR3 contains 11 residues. With 8 bases removed from V and 3 bases from J, the gap between germline ends came to 8 bases. CDR3 in amino acids: CASGSGYEQYF. Written as DNA, the CDR3 is TGTGCCAGCGGTAGCGGCTACGAGCAGTACTTC.

The V and J genes are TRBV20-1 and TRBJ2-7; 10 bases line up with TRBD2. Germline V gene sequence: CDR1 DFQATT, CDR2 SNEGSKA (reference sequence). V shed 6 bases, J shed 4 bases, and the junction held 6 bases outside the gene matches. CDR3 length: 13 residues. The CDR3 loop is CSAETGLAYEQYF. For the CDR3, the DNA is TGCAGTGCAGAAACGGGACTAGCGTACGAGCAGTACTTC.

This chain joins TRBV29-1 and TRBJ1-3; possible D gene TRBD1, 6 bases. In germline, CDR1 is SQVTM, CDR2 ANQGSEA. The CDR3 consists of 12 residues. Between the trimmed V and J ends, which lost 6 bases and 4 bases, there was a span of 10 bases. Written as DNA, the CDR3 is TGCAGCGTCGGACAGCGGGGAAACACCATATATTTT. Protein: CSVGQRGNTIYF.

The chain couples TRBV14 to TRBJ1-2; 8 bases fit TRBD1. Germline V CDR1 and CDR2: SGHDN, FVKESK. This CDR3 spans 16 amino acids. Losses at the gene ends were 7 bases for V and 3 bases for J; bases not matched to a gene: 13. CDR3 nucleotides: TGTGCCAGCACGCCGACAGGGGTGGGCTTGGACTATGGCTACACCTTC. It codes for CASTPTGVGLDYGYTF.

This clonotype was seen many times. The chain combines TRBV4-1 with TRBJ1-2; possibly TRBD1 for D (6 bases). CDR1 is MGHRA, CDR2 YSYEKL, per germline. This CDR3 spans 13 amino acids. Trimming shortened V by 4 bases and J by 6 bases, and 12 bases separated the two germline ends. CDR3 sequence: CASSPGQTNGYTF. CDR3 in DNA: TGCGCCAGCAGCCCGGGACAAACCAATGGCTACACCTTC.